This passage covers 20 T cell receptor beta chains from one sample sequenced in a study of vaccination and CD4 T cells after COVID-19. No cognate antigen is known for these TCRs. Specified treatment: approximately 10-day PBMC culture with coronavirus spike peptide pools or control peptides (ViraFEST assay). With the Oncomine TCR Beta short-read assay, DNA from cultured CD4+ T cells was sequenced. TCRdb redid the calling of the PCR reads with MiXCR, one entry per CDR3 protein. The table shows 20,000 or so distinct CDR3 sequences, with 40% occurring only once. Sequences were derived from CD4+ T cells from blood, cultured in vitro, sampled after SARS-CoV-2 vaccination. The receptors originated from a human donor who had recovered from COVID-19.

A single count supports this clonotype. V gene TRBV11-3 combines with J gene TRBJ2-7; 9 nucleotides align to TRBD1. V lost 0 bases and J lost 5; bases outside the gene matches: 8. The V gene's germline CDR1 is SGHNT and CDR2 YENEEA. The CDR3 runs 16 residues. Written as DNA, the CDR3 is TGTGCCAGCAGCTTAGACCCGGGGACAGGGATCAACGAGCAGTACTTC. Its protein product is CASSLDPGTGINEQYF.

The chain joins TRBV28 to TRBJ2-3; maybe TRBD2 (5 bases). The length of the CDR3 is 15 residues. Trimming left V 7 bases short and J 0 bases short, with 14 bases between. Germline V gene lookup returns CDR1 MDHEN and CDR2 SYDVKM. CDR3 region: CASIAAGASTDTQYF. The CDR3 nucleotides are TGTGCCAGCATCGCGGCGGGTGCTAGCACAGATACGCAGTATTTT.

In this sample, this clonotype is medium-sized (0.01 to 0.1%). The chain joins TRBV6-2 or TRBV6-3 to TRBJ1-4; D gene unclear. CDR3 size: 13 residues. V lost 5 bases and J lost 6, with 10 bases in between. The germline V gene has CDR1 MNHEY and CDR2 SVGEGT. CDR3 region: CASSAARDEKLFF. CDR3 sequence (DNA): TGTGCCAGCAGTGCCGCGAGGGATGAAAAACTGTTTTTT.

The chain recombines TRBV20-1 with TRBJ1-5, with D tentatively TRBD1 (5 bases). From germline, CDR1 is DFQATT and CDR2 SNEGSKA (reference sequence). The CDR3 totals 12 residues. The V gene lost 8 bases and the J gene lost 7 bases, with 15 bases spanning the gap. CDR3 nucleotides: TGCAGTACCACTTGGGGGGGGCAGCCCCAGCATTTT. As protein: CSTTWGGQPQHF.

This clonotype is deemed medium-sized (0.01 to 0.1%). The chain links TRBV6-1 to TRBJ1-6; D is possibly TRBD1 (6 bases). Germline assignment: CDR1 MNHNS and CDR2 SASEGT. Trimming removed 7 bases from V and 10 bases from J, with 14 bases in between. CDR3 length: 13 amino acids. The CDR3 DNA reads TGTGCCAGCAATAACGGGGGGCGATCACCCCTCCACTTT. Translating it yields CASNNGGRSPLHF.

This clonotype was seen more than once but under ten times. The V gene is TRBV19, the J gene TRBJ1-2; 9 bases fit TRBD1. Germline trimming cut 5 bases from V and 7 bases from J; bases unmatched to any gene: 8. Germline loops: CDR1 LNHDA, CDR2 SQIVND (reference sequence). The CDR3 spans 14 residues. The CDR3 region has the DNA TGTGCCAGTAGTCCCGGGACAGGGTATGCTGGCTACACCTTC. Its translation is CASSPGTGYAGYTF. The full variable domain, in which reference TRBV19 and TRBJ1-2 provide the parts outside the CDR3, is DGGITQSPKYLFRKEGQNVTLSCEQNLNHDAMYWYRQDPGQGLRLIYYSQIVNDFQKGDIAEGYSVSREKKESFPLTVTSAQKNPTAFYLCASSPGTGYAGYTFGSGTRLTVV.

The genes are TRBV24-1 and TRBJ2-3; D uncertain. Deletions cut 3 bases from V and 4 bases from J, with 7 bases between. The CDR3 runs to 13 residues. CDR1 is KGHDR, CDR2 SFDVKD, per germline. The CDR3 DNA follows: TGTGCCACCAGTGATCCGGCCCCAGATACGCAGTATTTT. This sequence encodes CATSDPAPDTQYF.

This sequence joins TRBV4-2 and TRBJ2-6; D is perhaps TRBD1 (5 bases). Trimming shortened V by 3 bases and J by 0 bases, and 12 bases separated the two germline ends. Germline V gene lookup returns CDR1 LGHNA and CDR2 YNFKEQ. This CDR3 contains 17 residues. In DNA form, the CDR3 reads TGTGCCAGCAGCCATCAGGGCCAGAGCTCTGGGGCCAACGTCCTGACTTTC. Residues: CASSHQGQSSGANVLTF.

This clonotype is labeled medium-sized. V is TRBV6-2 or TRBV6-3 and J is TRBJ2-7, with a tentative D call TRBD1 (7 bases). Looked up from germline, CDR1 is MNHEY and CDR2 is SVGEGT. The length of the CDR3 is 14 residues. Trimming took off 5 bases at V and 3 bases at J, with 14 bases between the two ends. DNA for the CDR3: TGTGCCAGCAGTAAGGACAGGACTAACTACGAGCAGTACTTC. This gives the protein CASSKDRTNYEQYF.

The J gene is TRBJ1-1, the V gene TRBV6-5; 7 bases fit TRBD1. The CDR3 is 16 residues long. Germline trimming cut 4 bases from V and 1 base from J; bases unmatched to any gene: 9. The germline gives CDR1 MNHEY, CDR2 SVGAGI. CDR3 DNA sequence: TGTGCCAGCAGTTTAGCCTGGACAGGAACGAACACTGAAGCTTTCTTT. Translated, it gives CASSLAWTGTNTEAFF.

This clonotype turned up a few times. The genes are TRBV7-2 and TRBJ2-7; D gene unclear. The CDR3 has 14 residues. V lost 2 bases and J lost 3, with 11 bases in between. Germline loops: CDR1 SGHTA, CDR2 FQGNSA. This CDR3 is CASSLNSQNYEQYF. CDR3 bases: TGTGCCAGCAGCTTAAACAGCCAGAACTACGAGCAGTACTTC.

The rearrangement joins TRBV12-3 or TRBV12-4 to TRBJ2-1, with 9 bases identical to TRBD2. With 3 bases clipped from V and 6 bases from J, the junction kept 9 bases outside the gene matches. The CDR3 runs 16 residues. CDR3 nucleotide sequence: TGTGCCAGCAGTTTGTTTCGCGGGAGGGCAAGCAATGAGCAGTTCTTC. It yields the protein CASSLFRGRASNEQFF.

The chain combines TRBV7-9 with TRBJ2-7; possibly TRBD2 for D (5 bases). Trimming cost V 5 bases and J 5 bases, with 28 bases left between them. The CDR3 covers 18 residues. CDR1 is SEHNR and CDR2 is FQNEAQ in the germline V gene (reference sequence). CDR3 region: CASSQSLTRAGKADEQYF. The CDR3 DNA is TGTGCCAGCAGCCAATCTTTAACTCGGGCGGGCAAGGCGGACGAGCAGTACTTC.

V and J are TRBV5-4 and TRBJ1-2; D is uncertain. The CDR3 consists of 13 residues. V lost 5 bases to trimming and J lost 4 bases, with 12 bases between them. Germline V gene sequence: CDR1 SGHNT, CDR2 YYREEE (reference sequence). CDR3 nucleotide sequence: TGTGCCAGCAGTCCCTTGATGGGCTATGGCTACACCTTC. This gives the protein CASSPLMGYGYTF.

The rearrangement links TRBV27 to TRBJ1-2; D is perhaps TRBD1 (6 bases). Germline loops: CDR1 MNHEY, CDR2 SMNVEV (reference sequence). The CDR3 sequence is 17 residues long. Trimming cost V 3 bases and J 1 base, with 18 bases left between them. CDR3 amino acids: CASSFGRGGFDNYGYTF. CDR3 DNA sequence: TGTGCCAGCAGTTTTGGTAGGGGGGGCTTTGATAACTATGGCTACACCTTC.

The CDR3 coding sequence is TGTGCCAGCAGTTACGACGGGACAGGGAACGAAAAACTGTTTTTT. It codes for CASSYDGTGNEKLFF. The chain combines TRBV6-5 with TRBJ1-4, with 9 nucleotides matching TRBD1. The CDR3 consists of 15 residues. Germline V CDR1 and CDR2: MNHEY, SVGAGI. J lost 8 bases, V lost 2 bases, and 6 bases had no gene match.

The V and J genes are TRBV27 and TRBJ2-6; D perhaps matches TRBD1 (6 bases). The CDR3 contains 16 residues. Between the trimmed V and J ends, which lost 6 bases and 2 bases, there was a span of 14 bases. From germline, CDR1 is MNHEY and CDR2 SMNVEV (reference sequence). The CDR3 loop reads CASRLASGAGANVLTF. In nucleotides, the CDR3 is TGTGCCAGCAGACTTGCTTCAGGGGCTGGGGCCAACGTCCTGACTTTC.

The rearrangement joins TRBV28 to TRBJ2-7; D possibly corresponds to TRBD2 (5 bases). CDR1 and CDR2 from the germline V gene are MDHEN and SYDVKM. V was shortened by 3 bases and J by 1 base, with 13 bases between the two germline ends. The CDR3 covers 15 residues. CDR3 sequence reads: CASSFAGGKSYEQYF. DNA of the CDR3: TGTGCCAGCAGTTTTGCGGGTGGTAAGTCCTACGAGCAGTACTTC.

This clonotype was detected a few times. In nucleotides, the CDR3 is TGTGCCAGCAGTTCTCAAGGCCCTGGAACTGAAGCTTTCTTT. Amino acids: CASSSQGPGTEAFF. The chain has TRBV7-3 and TRBJ1-1, with no clear D. CDR1 is SGHTA, CDR2 FQGTGA, per germline. The V end lost 6 bases, the J end lost 5 bases, and 16 bases lay between the germline ends. This CDR3 spans 14 amino acids.

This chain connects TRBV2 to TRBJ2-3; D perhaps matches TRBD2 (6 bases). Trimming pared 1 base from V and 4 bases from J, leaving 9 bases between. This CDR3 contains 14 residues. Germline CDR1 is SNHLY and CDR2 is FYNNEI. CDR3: CASSEGTGADTQYF. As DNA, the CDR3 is TGTGCCAGCAGTGAAGGGACGGGGGCAGATACGCAGTATTTT.